Following are 10 T cell receptor beta chains from one sample sequenced in a study of naive and memory T cell subsets. The beta constant-region primer was an equimolar mix of two oligonucleotides covering TRBC1 and TRBC2. TCRdb re-derived calls from the UMI-ligation and nested PCR reads in MiXCR, one entry per CDR3 protein. The sample yields approximately 140,000 distinct CDR3 sequences, 15% to 20% seen once. Sequenced: naive CD4+ T cells from blood. Receptor source: a human donor in good health.

This clonotype was seen many times. The rearrangement joins TRBV7-2 to TRBJ2-1, with 11 bases aligning to TRBD2. This CDR3 is 18 amino acids long. Germline values: CDR1 SGHTA, CDR2 FQGNSA. With V trimmed by 5 bases and J by 7 bases, 16 bases remained unmatched. The CDR3 nucleotides are TGTGCCAGCAGCACTGTAGCGGGAGGGAAAAGGGGTGGGAATGAGCAGTTCTTC. Translated, it gives CASSTVAGGKRGGNEQFF.

This clonotype was seen more than once but under ten times. The chain combines TRBV29-1 with TRBJ2-1, with 8 bases lining up with TRBD1. CDR3 length: 15 residues. Germline V gene lookup returns CDR1 SQVTM and CDR2 ANQGSEA. Germline trimming cut 5 bases from V and 4 bases from J; bases unmatched to any gene: 10. CDR3 nucleotides: TGCAGCGTTTCTCCCCCCGGACAGGGATACAATGAGCAGTTCTTC. Translated, it gives CSVSPPGQGYNEQFF.

This clonotype occurred a few times. This chain joins TRBV20-1 and TRBJ2-3; 7 nucleotides agree with TRBD2. Germline V gene lookup returns CDR1 DFQATT and CDR2 SNEGSKA (reference sequence). The trim removed 0 bases at V and 2 bases at J, leaving 11 bases unmatched. The CDR3 has 17 amino acids. Here the CDR3 DNA reads TGCAGTGCTAGAGACCTAACGCGGGAGTCCGCCACAGATACGCAGTATTTT. As protein: CSARDLTRESATDTQYF.

V and J are TRBV7-2 and TRBJ2-7; no reliable D call. Germline V gene lookup returns CDR1 SGHTA and CDR2 FQGNSA. The CDR3 totals 15 residues. V lost 5 bases to trimming and J lost 3 bases, with 17 bases between them. The CDR3 region is CASSPNLEPGYEQYF. DNA of the CDR3: TGTGCCAGCAGCCCAAATCTAGAACCGGGCTACGAGCAGTACTTC.

The chain's CDR3 is CASSSRTGNYEQYF. The CDR3 nucleotides are TGTGCCAGCTCAAGCCGGACAGGCAACTACGAGCAGTACTTC. The chain employs TRBV18 and TRBJ2-7, with 7 bases aligning to TRBD1. The CDR3 runs 14 residues. V lost 5 bases and J lost 3; bases outside the gene matches: 7. CDR1 is KGHSH, CDR2 LQKENI, per germline.

V is TRBV30 and J is TRBJ2-1; no clear D. CDR1 is GTSNPN and CDR2 is SVGIG in the germline V gene (reference sequence). CDR3 length: 12 residues. The V end was cut by 5 bases, the J end by 4 bases, with 9 bases between. The CDR3 here is CAWRQEYNEQFF. CDR3 in DNA: TGTGCCTGGCGCCAGGAGTACAATGAGCAGTTCTTC. Drawing the rest from reference TRBV30 and TRBJ2-1, the complete variable domain is SQTIHQWPATLVQPVGSPLSLECTVEGTSNPNLYWYRQAAGRGLQLLFYSVGIGQISSEVPQNLSASRPQDRQFILSSKKLLLSDSGFYLCAWRQEYNEQFFGPGTRLTVL.

This clonotype was observed a handful of times. This chain connects TRBV4-1 to TRBJ1-6, with 7 bases lining up with TRBD1. V trimming: 0 bases; J trimming: 0 bases; junction bases outside the gene matches: 14. CDR1 MGHRA and CDR2 YSYEKL come from the germline V gene. The CDR3 length is 21 residues. The CDR3 loop is CASSQEGPTTGSSSYNSPLHF. CDR3 DNA sequence: TGCGCCAGCAGCCAAGAGGGCCCAACGACAGGGTCGTCCTCCTATAATTCACCCCTCCACTTT.

This clonotype showed up many times. The CDR3 nucleotides are TGTGCCAGCAGCTTAGGGGGGCTCAGGTTCAATGAGCAGTTCTTC. This codes for CASSLGGLRFNEQFF. The chain combines TRBV11-2 with TRBJ2-1, with D possibly TRBD1 on 6 matching bases. The germline gives CDR1 SGHAT, CDR2 FQNNGV. Trimming left V 1 base short and J 6 bases short, with 13 bases between. There are 15 residues in the CDR3.

The chain has TRBV20-1 and TRBJ2-1; D remains ambiguous. CDR1 is DFQATT, CDR2 SNEGSKA, per germline (reference sequence). Trimming took 4 bases from V and 0 from J, leaving 16 bases between them. This CDR3 spans 16 amino acids. The DNA of the CDR3 is TGCAGTGCTATAAGTCCCAACGTGGGCTCCTACAATGAGCAGTTCTTC. Translating it yields CSAISPNVGSYNEQFF.

There are a few counts of this clonotype. This sequence joins TRBV5-5 and TRBJ2-7; D is unclear. CDR3 length: 12 amino acids. The germline V gene encodes CDR1 SGHKS and CDR2 YYEKEE (reference sequence). V lost 0 bases and J lost 2, with 3 bases in between. The CDR3 sequence is CASSLAAYEQYF. The CDR3 nucleotides are TGTGCCAGCAGCTTGGCTGCCTACGAGCAGTACTTC.